This T cell receptor beta chain was documented in a study of response to subunit inactivated influenza vaccine. Study results and limitations: The authors suggested that every seasonal influenza vaccination recruits few new T cells.

TCRdb processed the RT-PCR reads anew with MiXCR; each CDR3 protein has one entry. The table has 650,000 or so distinct CDR3 sequences, about 14% seen once; the top ten hold 7.5% to 9%. With regard to this clonotype: What it recognizes is unknown.

The V and J ends lost 7 bases and 0 bases respectively, with 10 bases between them. CDR3 size: 13 residues. Germline V CDR1 and CDR2: MDHEN, SYDVKM. Sequencing was performed on PBMCs from blood, taken around 14 days before vaccination. This receptor was obtained from a man between 50 and 59 years old who received an inactivated influenza vaccine. The V and J genes are TRBV28 and TRBJ2-7, with D hard to call. CDR3 region: CASNILGSYEQYF. CDR3 coding DNA: TGTGCCAGCAATATCTTAGGCTCCTACGAGCAGTACTTC.